This T cell receptor beta chain derives from a study of T cells in Graves' hyperthyroidism and ophthalmopathy. Study outcomes and limitations: Most thyroid clonotypes with frequency above 0.001 were detected in blood. For ophthalmopathy, model prediction preceded onset by a median about 6.2 months.

Ophthalmopathy patients all had a Clinical Activity Score of at least 3, a NOSPECS grade of at least 4 and disease under 3 months old. Diagnosis rested on symptoms, serum thyroxine and TRAb, thyroid ultrasound, and orbital computed tomography. Germline V gene data show CDR1 as SGHTA and CDR2 as FQGNSA. V gave up 4 bases and J gave up 9 bases; unmatched junction bases: 17. This CDR3 spans 16 amino acids. RNA transcripts provided the source from which TCR beta CDR3 regions were amplified. First-round RT-PCR targeting the TCR CDR3 was performed with the HTBI primer set. TCRdb re-called the multiplex PCR reads through MiXCR, storing one row per CDR3 protein. The table has roughly 57,000 distinct CDR3 sequences, 53% seen once. This clonotype has only one observation. Its antigen is not identified.

This TCR was sampled from a woman aged 55-70 years with Graves' ophthalmopathy. The sequencing input was blood. V gene TRBV7-2 combines with J gene TRBJ2-5, with 7 bases aligning to TRBD1. The CDR3 sequence: CASSSRTGASNQPQYF. CDR3 in DNA: TGTGCCAGCAGCTCCAGGACAGGAGCTAGCAATCAGCCCCAGTACTTC. Full variable domain (rest looked up from reference TRBV7-2 and TRBJ2-5): GAGVSQSPSNKVTEKGKDVELRCDPISGHTALYWYRQSLGQGLEFLIYFQGNSAPDKSGLPSDRFSAERTGGSVSTLTIQRTQQEDSAVYLCASSSRTGASNQPQYFGPGTRLLVL.